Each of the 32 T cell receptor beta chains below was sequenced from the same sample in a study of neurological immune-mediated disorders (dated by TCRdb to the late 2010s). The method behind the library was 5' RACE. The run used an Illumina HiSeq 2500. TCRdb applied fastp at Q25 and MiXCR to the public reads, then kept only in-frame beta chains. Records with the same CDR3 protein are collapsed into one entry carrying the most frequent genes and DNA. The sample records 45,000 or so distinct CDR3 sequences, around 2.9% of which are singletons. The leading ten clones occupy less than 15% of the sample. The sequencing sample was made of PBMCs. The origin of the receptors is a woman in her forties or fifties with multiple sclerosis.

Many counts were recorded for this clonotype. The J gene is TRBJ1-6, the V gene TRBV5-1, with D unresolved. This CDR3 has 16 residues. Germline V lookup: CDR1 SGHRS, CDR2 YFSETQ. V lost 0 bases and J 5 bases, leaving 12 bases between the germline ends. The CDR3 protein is CASSLEYGDDNSPLHF. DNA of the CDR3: TGCGCCAGCAGCTTGGAGTACGGGGATGATAATTCACCCCTCCACTTT.

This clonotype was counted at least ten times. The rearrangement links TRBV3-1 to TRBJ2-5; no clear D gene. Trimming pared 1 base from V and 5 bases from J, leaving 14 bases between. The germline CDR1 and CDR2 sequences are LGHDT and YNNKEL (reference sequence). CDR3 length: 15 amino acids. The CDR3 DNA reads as TGTGCCAGCAGCCAAGGGTCGGGTCGAGAGGAGACCCAGTACTTC. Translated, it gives CASSQGSGREETQYF.

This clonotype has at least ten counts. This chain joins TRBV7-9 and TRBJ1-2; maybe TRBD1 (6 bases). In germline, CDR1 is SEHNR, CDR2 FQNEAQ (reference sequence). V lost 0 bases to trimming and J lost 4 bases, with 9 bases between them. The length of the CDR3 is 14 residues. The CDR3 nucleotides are TGTGCCAGCAGCTTAGCCCGGGGGCGCTATGGCTACACCTTC. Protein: CASSLARGRYGYTF.

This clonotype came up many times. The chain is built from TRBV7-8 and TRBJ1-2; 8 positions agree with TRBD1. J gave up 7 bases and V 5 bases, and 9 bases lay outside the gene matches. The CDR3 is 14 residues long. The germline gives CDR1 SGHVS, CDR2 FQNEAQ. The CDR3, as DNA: TGTGCCAGCAGCCTCGTAAGGACAGGGTCTGGCTACACCTTC. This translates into CASSLVRTGSGYTF.

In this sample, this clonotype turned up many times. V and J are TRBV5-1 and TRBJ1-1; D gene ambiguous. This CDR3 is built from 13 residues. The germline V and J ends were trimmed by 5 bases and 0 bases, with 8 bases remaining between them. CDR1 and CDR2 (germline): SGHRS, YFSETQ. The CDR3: CASRREMNTEAFF. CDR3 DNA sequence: TGCGCCAGCAGGAGGGAGATGAACACTGAAGCTTTCTTT.

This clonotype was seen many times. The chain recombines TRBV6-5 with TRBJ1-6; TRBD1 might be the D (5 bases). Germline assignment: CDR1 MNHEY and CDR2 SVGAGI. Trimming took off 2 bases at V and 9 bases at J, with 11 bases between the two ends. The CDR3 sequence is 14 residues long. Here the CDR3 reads CASSYEGRGSPLHF. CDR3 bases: TGTGCCAGCAGTTACGAGGGGAGGGGTTCACCCCTCCACTTT.

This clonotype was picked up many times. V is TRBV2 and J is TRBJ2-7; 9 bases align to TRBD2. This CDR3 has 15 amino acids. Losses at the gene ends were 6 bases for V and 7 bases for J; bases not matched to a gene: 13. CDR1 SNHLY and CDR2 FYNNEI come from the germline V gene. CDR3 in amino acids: CASRAGTSLDHEQYV. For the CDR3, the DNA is TGTGCCAGCAGGGCCGGGACTAGCCTGGACCATGAGCAGTACGTC.

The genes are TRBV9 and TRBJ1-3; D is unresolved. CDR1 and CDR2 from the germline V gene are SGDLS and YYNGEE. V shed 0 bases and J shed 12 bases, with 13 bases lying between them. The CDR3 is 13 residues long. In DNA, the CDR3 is TGTGCCAGCAGCGTAGGCTCTGGAAAAAACATATATTTT. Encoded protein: CASSVGSGKNIYF.

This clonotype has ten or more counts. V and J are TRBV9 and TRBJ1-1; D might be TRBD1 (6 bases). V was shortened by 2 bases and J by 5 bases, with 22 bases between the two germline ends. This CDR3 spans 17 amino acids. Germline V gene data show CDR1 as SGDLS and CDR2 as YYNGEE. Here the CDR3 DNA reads TGTGCCAGCAGCGTCAATGGGGGGCGCGTGAGGGGGACTGAAGCTTTCTTT. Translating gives CASSVNGGRVRGTEAFF.

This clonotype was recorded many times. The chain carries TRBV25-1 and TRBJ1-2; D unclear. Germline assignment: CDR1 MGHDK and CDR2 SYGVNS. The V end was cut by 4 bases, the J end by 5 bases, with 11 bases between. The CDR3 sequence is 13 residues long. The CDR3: CASSATALYGYTF. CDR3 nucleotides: TGTGCCAGCAGTGCAACGGCACTATATGGCTACACCTTC.

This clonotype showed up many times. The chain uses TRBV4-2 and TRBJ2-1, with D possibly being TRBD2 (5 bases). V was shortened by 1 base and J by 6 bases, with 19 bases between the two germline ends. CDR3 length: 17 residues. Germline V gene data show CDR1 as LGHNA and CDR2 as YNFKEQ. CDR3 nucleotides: TGTGCCAGCAGCCAAGCCGGGGTAGCTTTTCCCCCCAATGAGCAGTTCTTC. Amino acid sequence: CASSQAGVAFPPNEQFF.

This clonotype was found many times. The DNA for the CDR3 is TGTGCCAGCAGCCAAGGCTCTAACTTGGAGACCCAGTACTTC. Amino acid sequence: CASSQGSNLETQYF. V gene TRBV3-1 combines with J gene TRBJ2-5; D remains ambiguous. With 1 base removed from V and 5 bases from J, the gap between germline ends came to 11 bases. The CDR3 is 14 residues long. The germline gives CDR1 LGHDT, CDR2 YNNKEL (reference sequence).

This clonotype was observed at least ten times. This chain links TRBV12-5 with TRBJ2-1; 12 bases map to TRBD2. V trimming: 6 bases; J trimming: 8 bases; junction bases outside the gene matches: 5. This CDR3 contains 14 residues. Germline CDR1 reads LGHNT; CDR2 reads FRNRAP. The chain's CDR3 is CASGLGLAGYEQFF. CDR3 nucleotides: TGTGCTAGTGGCCTCGGACTAGCGGGGTATGAGCAGTTCTTC. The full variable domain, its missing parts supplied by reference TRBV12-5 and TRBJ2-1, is DARVTQTPRHKVTEMGQEVTMRCQPILGHNTVFWYRQTMMQGLELLAYFRNRAPLDDSGMPKDRFSAEMPDATLATLKIQPSEPRDSAVYFCASGLGLAGYEQFFGPGTRLTVL.

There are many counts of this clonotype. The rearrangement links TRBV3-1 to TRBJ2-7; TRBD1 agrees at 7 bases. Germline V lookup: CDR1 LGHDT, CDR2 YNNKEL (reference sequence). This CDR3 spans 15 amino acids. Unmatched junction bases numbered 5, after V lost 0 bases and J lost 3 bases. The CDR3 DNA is TGTGCCAGCAGCCAAGATCCGGGACAGTTCTACGAGCAGTACTTC. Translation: CASSQDPGQFYEQYF.

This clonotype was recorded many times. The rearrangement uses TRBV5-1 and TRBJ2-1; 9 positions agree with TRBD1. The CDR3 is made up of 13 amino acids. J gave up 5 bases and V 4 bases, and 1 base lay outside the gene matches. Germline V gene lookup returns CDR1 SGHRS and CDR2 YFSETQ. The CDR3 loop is CASSGQGHNEQFF. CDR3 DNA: TGCGCCAGCAGCGGACAGGGGCACAATGAGCAGTTCTTC.

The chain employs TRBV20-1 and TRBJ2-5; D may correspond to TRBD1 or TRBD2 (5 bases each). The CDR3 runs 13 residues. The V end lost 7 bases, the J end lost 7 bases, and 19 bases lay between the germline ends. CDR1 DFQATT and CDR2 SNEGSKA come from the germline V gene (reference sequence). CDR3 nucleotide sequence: TGCAGTGGGATGAGGGGAGCCCCAGCGACCCAGTACTTC. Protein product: CSGMRGAPATQYF.

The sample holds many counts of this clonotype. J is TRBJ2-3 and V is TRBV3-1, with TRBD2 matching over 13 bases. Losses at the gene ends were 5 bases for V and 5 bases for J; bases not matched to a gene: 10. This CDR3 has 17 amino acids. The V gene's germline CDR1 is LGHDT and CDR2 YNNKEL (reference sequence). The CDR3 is CASSGGLAGTLGDTQYF. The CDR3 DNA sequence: TGTGCCAGCAGCGGGGGACTAGCGGGGACCCTCGGAGATACGCAGTATTTT.

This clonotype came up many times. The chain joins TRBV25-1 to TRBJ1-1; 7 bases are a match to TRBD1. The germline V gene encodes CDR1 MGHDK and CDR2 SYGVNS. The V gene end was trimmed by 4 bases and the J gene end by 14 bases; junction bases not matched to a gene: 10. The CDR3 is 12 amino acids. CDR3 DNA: TGTGCCAGCAGTGGTCAGACAGGGCGTAGGTTCTTT. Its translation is CASSGQTGRRFF.

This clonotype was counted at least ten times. CDR3 loop: CASSLAWQGGSPLHF. CDR3 DNA sequence: TGCGCCAGCAGCTTGGCCTGGCAGGGCGGCTCACCCCTCCACTTT. The V call is TRBV5-1, the J call TRBJ1-6, with D possibly being TRBD1 (5 bases). The CDR3 is 15 amino acids. With 0 bases removed from V and 10 bases from J, the gap between germline ends came to 14 bases. From germline, CDR1 is SGHRS and CDR2 YFSETQ.

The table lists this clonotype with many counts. The CDR3 DNA follows: TGCAGTGCCAAACGGAACACTGAAGCTTTCTTT. Its protein is CSAKRNTEAFF. The chain employs TRBV20-1 and TRBJ1-1; D gene unclear. The CDR3 loop spans 11 amino acids. CDR1 is DFQATT and CDR2 is SNEGSKA in the germline V gene (reference sequence). V lost 6 bases to trimming and J lost 1 base, with 6 bases between them.

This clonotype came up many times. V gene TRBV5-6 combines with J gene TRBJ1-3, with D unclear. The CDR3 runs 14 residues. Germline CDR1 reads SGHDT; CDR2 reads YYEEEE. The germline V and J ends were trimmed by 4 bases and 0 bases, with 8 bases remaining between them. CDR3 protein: CASSHHYSGNTIYF. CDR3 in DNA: TGTGCCAGCAGCCATCACTACTCTGGAAACACCATATATTTT.

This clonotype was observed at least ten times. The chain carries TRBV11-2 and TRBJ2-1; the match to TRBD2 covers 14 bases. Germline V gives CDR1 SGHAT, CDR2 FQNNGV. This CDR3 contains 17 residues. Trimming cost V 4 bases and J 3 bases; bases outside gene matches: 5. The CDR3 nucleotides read TGTGCCAGCAGCTCCGGGACTAGCGGGAGACTCTACAATGAGCAGTTCTTC. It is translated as CASSSGTSGRLYNEQFF.

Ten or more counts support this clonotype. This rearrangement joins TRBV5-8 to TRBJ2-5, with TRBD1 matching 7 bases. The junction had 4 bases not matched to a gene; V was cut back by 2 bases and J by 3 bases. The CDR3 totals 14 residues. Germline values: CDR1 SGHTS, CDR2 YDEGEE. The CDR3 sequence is CASSFKDRKETQYF. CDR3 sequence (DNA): TGTGCCAGCAGCTTTAAGGACAGGAAAGAGACCCAGTACTTC. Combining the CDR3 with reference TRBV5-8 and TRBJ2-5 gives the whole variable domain EAGVTQSPTHLIKTRGQQATLRCSPISGHTSVYWYQQALGLGLQFLLWYDEGEERNRGNFPPRFSGRQFPNYSSELNVNALELEDSALYLCASSFKDRKETQYFGPGTRLLVL.

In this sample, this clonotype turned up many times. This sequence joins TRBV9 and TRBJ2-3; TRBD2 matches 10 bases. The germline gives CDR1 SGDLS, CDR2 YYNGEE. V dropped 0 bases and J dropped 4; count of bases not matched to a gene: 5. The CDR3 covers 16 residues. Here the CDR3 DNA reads TGTGCCAGCAGCGTAGGTTCTAGCGGGAGTGCAGATACGCAGTATTTT. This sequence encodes CASSVGSSGSADTQYF.

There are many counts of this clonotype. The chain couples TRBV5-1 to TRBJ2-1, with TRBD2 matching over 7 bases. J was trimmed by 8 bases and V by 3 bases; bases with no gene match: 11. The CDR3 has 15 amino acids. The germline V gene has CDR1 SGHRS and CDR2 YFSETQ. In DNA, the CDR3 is TGCGCCAGCAGCTCCACTAGCGTCGGTGGGGATGAGCAGTTCTTC. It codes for CASSSTSVGGDEQFF.

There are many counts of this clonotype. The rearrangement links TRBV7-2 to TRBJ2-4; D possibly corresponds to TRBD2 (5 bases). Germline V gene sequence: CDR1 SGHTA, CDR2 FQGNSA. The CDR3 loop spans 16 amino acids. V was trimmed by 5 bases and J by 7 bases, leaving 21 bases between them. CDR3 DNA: TGTGCCAGCAGCCCCCGCGGTCCACCGAGGAGGAACATTCAGTACTTC. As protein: CASSPRGPPRRNIQYF.

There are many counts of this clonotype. CDR3 in DNA: TGTGCCAGTCGACAGGCTCAACAGTTATATGGCTACACCTTC. Its protein product is CASRQAQQLYGYTF. The chain recombines TRBV2 with TRBJ1-2; D perhaps matches TRBD1 (6 bases). Trimming shortened V by 9 bases and J by 5 bases, and 19 bases separated the two germline ends. This CDR3 is 14 amino acids long. The V gene's germline CDR1 is SNHLY and CDR2 FYNNEI.

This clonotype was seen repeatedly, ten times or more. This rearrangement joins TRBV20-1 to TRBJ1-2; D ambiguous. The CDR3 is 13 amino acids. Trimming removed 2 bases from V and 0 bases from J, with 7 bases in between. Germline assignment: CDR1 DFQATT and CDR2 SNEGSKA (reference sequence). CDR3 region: CSARNPTNYGYTF. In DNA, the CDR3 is TGCAGTGCTAGAAACCCAACTAACTATGGCTACACCTTC.

The CDR3 region has the DNA TGTGCCAGCAAACTCGGGACTAGCGGAGTCTACAATGAGCTGTTTTTT. It encodes CASKLGTSGVYNELFF. This sequence joins TRBV27 and TRBJ2-2; 11 nucleotides match TRBD2. CDR1 is MNHEY and CDR2 is SMNVEV in the germline V gene (reference sequence). Trimming at V came to 7 bases and at J to 11 bases, leaving 15 bases not matched to a gene. The CDR3 spans 16 residues.

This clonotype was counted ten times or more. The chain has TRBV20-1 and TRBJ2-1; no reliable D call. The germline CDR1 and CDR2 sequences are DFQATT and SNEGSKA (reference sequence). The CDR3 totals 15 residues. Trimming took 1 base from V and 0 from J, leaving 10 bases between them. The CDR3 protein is CSARAEISSYNEQFF. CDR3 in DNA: TGCAGTGCTAGAGCCGAGATTAGCTCCTACAATGAGCAGTTCTTC.

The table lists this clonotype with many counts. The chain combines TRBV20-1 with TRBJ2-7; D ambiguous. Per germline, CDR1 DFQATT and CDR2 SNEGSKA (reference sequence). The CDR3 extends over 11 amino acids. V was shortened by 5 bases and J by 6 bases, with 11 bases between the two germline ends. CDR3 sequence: CSAALMGEQYF. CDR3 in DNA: TGCAGTGCTGCTCTGATGGGCGAGCAGTACTTC.

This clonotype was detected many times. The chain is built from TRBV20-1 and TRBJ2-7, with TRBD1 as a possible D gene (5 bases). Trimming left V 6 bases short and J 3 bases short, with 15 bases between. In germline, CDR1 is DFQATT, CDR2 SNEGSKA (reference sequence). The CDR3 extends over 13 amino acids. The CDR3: CSAVDKEDYEQYF. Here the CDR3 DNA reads TGCAGTGCCGTGGACAAGGAAGACTACGAGCAGTACTTC.